These 30 T cell receptor beta chains originate from one sample sequenced in a study of T cell repertoires in ileal Crohn's disease (dated by TCRdb to about 2019). According to the study, the label for this sample's time point signals: proximal margin of the surgical specimen (macroscopically non-inflamed). The protocol used for the library was the immunoSEQ multiplex PCR assay. The immuneACCESS repertoire file appears here via TCRdb, limited to in-frame rearrangements. These files lack a portion of the clones; in checked studies, under half of the deficit traces to unresolved V genes, and the cause of the others is not known. The sample table holds about 7,700 clones, of which 75% to 85% were seen once. The ten largest clones capture 25% to 35% of the sample. Sequencing was performed on ileal tissue. These receptor sequences come from an adult with Crohn's disease.

The chain carries TRBV29-1 and TRBJ1-1; the D gene is possibly TRBD1 (5 bases). The CDR3 spans 15 residues. V gave up 3 bases and J gave up 3 bases, with 17 bases separating them. Germline loops: CDR1 SQVTM, CDR2 ANQGSEA. CDR3 sequence: CSVEARDLVHTEAFF. As DNA, the CDR3 is TGCAGCGTTGAGGCACGGGACCTGGTGCACACTGAAGCTTTCTTT.

V and J are TRBV9 and TRBJ1-4, with D uncertain. This CDR3 region has 14 residues. Between the trimmed V and J ends, which lost 0 bases and 7 bases, there was a span of 10 bases. The germline V gene has CDR1 SGDLS and CDR2 YYNGEE. Here the CDR3 reads CASSVAVLGEKLFF. CDR3 DNA: TGTGCCAGCAGCGTAGCTGTTTTGGGTGAAAAACTGTTTTTT.

This chain links TRBV7-3 with TRBJ2-2, with 10 bases aligning to TRBD2. V was clipped by 2 bases and J by 3 bases; unmatched bases: 0. The CDR3 runs 15 residues. CDR1 is SGHTA, CDR2 FQGTGA, per germline. The CDR3: CASSLLAGDTGELFF. Written as DNA, the CDR3 is TGTGCCAGCAGCTTACTAGCGGGGGACACCGGGGAGCTGTTTTTT.

The chain couples TRBV29-1 to TRBJ2-3; the D gene is possibly TRBD2 (6 bases). In germline, CDR1 is SQVTM, CDR2 ANQGSEA. V was cut by 1 base and J by 9 bases, with 8 bases left in between. The CDR3 sequence is 11 residues long. DNA of the CDR3: TGCAGCGTTGAAGTCGGAGGGACGCAGTATTTT. Residues: CSVEVGGTQYF.

The gene calls are TRBV5-1 and TRBJ1-1; perhaps TRBD1 as D (6 bases). The CDR3 totals 15 residues. From germline, CDR1 is SGHRS and CDR2 YFSETQ. V was trimmed by 3 bases and J by 0 bases, leaving 12 bases between them. The CDR3 DNA reads as TGCGCCAGCAGCTCTGGACAGCGGTTGAACACTGAAGCTTTCTTT. Amino acids: CASSSGQRLNTEAFF.

This clone has only a few counts. This rearrangement joins TRBV18 to TRBJ2-5; 9 bases are shared with TRBD1. The CDR3 has 16 amino acids. Germline trimming cut 1 base from V and 4 bases from J; bases unmatched to any gene: 7. Germline V CDR1 and CDR2: KGHSH, LQKENI. CDR3 residues: CASSPQGTGKGETQYF. The CDR3 nucleotides are TGTGCCAGCTCACCACAAGGGACAGGGAAGGGAGAGACCCAGTACTTC.

The rearrangement joins TRBV5-5 to TRBJ1-1; TRBD1 matches 9 bases. CDR1 SGHKS and CDR2 YYEKEE come from the germline V gene (reference sequence). The J segment lost 5 bases and the V segment lost 4 bases, leaving 9 bases of the junction unmatched. The CDR3 runs 15 residues. CDR3 amino acids: CASSKPGQGGTEAFF. CDR3 DNA sequence: TGTGCCAGCAGCAAACCGGGACAGGGTGGTACTGAAGCTTTCTTT.

Details on this clone: The same CDR3 is also encoded by other DNA sequences in this sample. The rearrangement uses TRBV15 and TRBJ1-2; maybe TRBD1 (5 bases). Between the trimmed V and J ends, which lost 1 base and 8 bases, there was a span of 14 bases. There are 14 residues in the CDR3. Germline assignment: CDR1 LNHNV and CDR2 YYDKDF (reference sequence). The CDR3 DNA follows: TGTGCCACCAGCAGAGGGGCCGGGGCCGGAGGCTACACCTTC. The encoded protein is CATSRGAGAGGYTF. The full variable domain, completed using reference TRBV15 and TRBJ1-2, is DAMVIQNPRYQVTQFGKPVTLSCSQTLNHNVMYWYQQKSSQAPKLLFHYYDKDFNNEADTPDNFQSRRPNTSFCFLDIRSPGLGDTAMYLCATSRGAGAGGYTFGSGTRLTVV.

This chain uses TRBV2 with TRBJ1-1, with 7 bases aligning to TRBD1. The CDR3 covers 14 residues. After removal of 5 bases from V and 4 bases from J, the junction contained 7 bases not matched to a gene. The germline CDR1 and CDR2 sequences are SNHLY and FYNNEI. Here the CDR3 reads CASSTRTGVTEAFF. The DNA of the CDR3 is TGTGCCAGCAGTACCCGAACAGGGGTCACTGAAGCTTTCTTT.

This clone was seen a single time. The chain recombines TRBV18 with TRBJ2-3; 7 nucleotides align to TRBD1. Germline V gene lookup returns CDR1 KGHSH and CDR2 LQKENI. V gave up 4 bases and J gave up 1 base; unmatched junction bases: 8. This CDR3 comprises 16 residues. CDR3 in amino acids: CASSQDRVKGTDTQYF. Written as DNA, the CDR3 is TGTGCCAGCTCACAAGACAGGGTGAAGGGCACAGATACGCAGTATTTT.

This clone has only one observation. This sequence joins TRBV5-5 and TRBJ1-4, with D perhaps matching TRBD1 (6 bases). The CDR3 contains 15 residues. The ends were cut back, 1 base at V and 7 bases at J, with 14 bases in the middle. CDR1 is SGHKS, CDR2 YYEKEE, per germline (reference sequence). DNA of the CDR3: TGTGCCAGCAGCTTGAGTCGGGGAGGGGGTGAAAAACTGTTTTTT. Translated: CASSLSRGGGEKLFF.

Only a few counts were recorded for this clone. The CDR3: CASSLKVGTQYF. The DNA of the CDR3 is TGTGCCAGCAGCTTAAAAGTCGGGACCCAGTACTTC. The chain couples TRBV5-6 to TRBJ2-5; no clear D gene. Germline V lookup: CDR1 SGHDT, CDR2 YYEEEE. This CDR3 has 12 amino acids. V lost 2 bases and J lost 7, with 9 bases in between.

J is TRBJ1-2 and V is TRBV5-1; 10 positions match TRBD1. The germline V gene has CDR1 SGHRS and CDR2 YFSETQ. The length of the CDR3 is 14 residues. With V trimmed by 8 bases and J by 7 bases, 11 bases remained unmatched. In DNA, the CDR3 is TGCGCCAGTGATCCGGGACAGGGGCTAAGTGGCTACACCTTC. This sequence encodes CASDPGQGLSGYTF.

The gene calls are TRBV5-1 and TRBJ2-7; the D is unclear. V was clipped by 0 bases and J by 6 bases, with 13 bases between them. Germline-derived CDR1 and CDR2 are SGHRS and YFSETQ. This CDR3 has 14 residues. Here the CDR3 DNA reads TGCGCCAGCAGCTTGGTCTCTGGTAGCCCCGAGCAGTACTTC. Amino acids: CASSLVSGSPEQYF.

This clone was seen only a few times. The CDR3 reads CASSLAGLQYF. DNA of the CDR3: TGCGCCAGCAGCTTGGCAGGGCTACAGTACTTC. The V and J genes are TRBV5-1 and TRBJ2-7; D might be TRBD1 (5 bases). Trimming removed 0 bases from V and 10 bases from J, with 8 bases in between. This CDR3 region has 11 residues. CDR1 is SGHRS and CDR2 is YFSETQ in the germline V gene.

The J gene is TRBJ1-2, the V gene TRBV6-1, with unresolved D. The V gene lost 5 bases and the J gene lost 8 bases, with 9 bases spanning the gap. Per germline, CDR1 MNHNS and CDR2 SASEGT. There are 11 residues in the CDR3. CDR3 coding DNA: TGTGCCAGCAGTTCTGCCTTGGGCTACACCTTC. This gives the protein CASSSALGYTF.

The chain carries TRBV19 and TRBJ2-1, with D tentatively TRBD1 or TRBD2 (5 bases each). V gave up 6 bases and J gave up 5 bases, with 11 bases separating them. The CDR3 runs to 13 residues. Germline loops: CDR1 LNHDA, CDR2 SQIVND (reference sequence). The DNA of the CDR3 is TGTGCCAGTAGCCTGGGACCTAACAATGAGCAGTTCTTC. This sequence encodes CASSLGPNNEQFF. Using reference TRBV19 and TRBJ2-1 for the parts outside the CDR3, the full variable domain is DGGITQSPKYLFRKEGQNVTLSCEQNLNHDAMYWYRQDPGQGLRLIYYSQIVNDFQKGDIAEGYSVSREKKESFPLTVTSAQKNPTAFYLCASSLGPNNEQFFGPGTRLTVL.

Note on this clone: The junction departs from germline at one end; a sequencing error may be responsible. This sequence joins TRBV19 and TRBJ2-2, with D perhaps TRBD1 (6 bases). Per germline, CDR1 LNHDA and CDR2 SQIVND (reference sequence). The CDR3 loop spans 13 amino acids. CDR3 residues: CASNQGNPGELFF. CDR3 sequence (DNA): TGTGCCAGTAATCAGGGGAACCCCGGGGAGCTGTTTTTT.

The DNA of the CDR3 is TGTGCCAGCCACGCGCAGGGTTTACGAACCGGGGAGCTGTTTTTT. It yields the protein CASHAQGLRTGELFF. The chain joins TRBV28 to TRBJ2-2, with D possibly TRBD1 on 5 matching bases. Germline CDR1 and CDR2: MDHEN and SYDVKM. The CDR3 is 15 residues long. Between the trimmed V and J ends, which lost 8 bases and 5 bases, there was a span of 18 bases.

This clone was seen only once. The genes are TRBV10-2 and TRBJ2-7; 7 bases are shared with TRBD1. CDR3 length: 13 amino acids. V lost 6 bases, J lost 7 bases, and 9 bases stayed unmatched. Germline values: CDR1 WSHSY, CDR2 SAAADI. The CDR3 sequence is CASSGQAPWEQYF. CDR3 nucleotide sequence: TGCGCCAGCAGCGGACAGGCCCCCTGGGAGCAGTACTTC.

The rearrangement uses TRBV6-1 and TRBJ2-2, with 8 bases identical to TRBD2. V dropped 3 bases and J dropped 6; count of bases not matched to a gene: 6. The CDR3 contains 15 residues. Germline V gives CDR1 MNHNS, CDR2 SASEGT. CDR3 bases: TGTGCCAGCAGTGATGGTTCGGGGGGGCCCGGGGAGCTGTTTTTT. The encoded protein is CASSDGSGGPGELFF.

This clone showed up just a few times. V and J are TRBV7-2 and TRBJ2-1, with 9 bases fitting TRBD2. V gave up 6 bases and J gave up 8 bases; unmatched junction bases: 11. The germline V gene has CDR1 SGHTA and CDR2 FQGNSA. This CDR3 contains 15 residues. CDR3 loop: CASSRVAGAGDEQFF. The CDR3 DNA sequence: TGTGCCAGCAGTCGTGTAGCGGGGGCAGGCGATGAGCAGTTCTTC.

This clone is categorized as medium-sized (0.01 to 0.1%). The chain carries TRBV4-1 and TRBJ2-7; 10 bases match TRBD2. This CDR3 region has 16 residues. The ends lost 4 bases at V and 0 bases at J; junction bases unmatched: 6. Germline CDR1 MGHRA, CDR2 YSYEKL. CDR3 sequence: CASSRTSGVSSYEQYF. DNA for the CDR3: TGCGCCAGCAGCCGAACTAGCGGGGTGAGCTCCTACGAGCAGTACTTC.

The chain carries TRBV29-1 and TRBJ2-3; D unclear. Deletions cut 3 bases from V and 14 bases from J, with 18 bases between. Germline values: CDR1 SQVTM, CDR2 ANQGSEA. This CDR3 has 12 amino acids. The DNA of the CDR3 is TGCAGCGTTGAGCCACAGACACTCGCTGGGTATTTT. Translated, it gives CSVEPQTLAGYF.

This clone was observed once. V and J are TRBV6-1 and TRBJ2-5; no definite D call. V shed 2 bases and J shed 2 bases, with 12 bases lying between them. The CDR3 spans 15 residues. Germline values: CDR1 MNHNS, CDR2 SASEGT. CDR3 DNA sequence: TGTGCCAGCAGTGAACGCCGCGGTACGCAAGAGACCCAGTACTTC. Residues: CASSERRGTQETQYF.

The chain uses TRBV19 and TRBJ1-1; D is ambiguous. CDR1 LNHDA and CDR2 SQIVND come from the germline V gene (reference sequence). CDR3 length: 12 amino acids. The V end was cut by 5 bases, the J end by 5 bases, with 9 bases between. This CDR3 is CASSLLGTEAFF. In DNA form, the CDR3 reads TGTGCCAGTAGTCTACTGGGGACTGAAGCTTTCTTT.

This chain connects TRBV2 to TRBJ1-6, with 7 bases lining up with TRBD1. With V trimmed by 9 bases and J by 7 bases, 9 bases remained unmatched. Germline-derived CDR1 and CDR2 are SNHLY and FYNNEI. CDR3 size: 14 residues. The CDR3: CASRIRDSNSPLHF. CDR3 nucleotide sequence: TGTGCCAGTAGGATCCGGGACAGCAATTCACCCCTCCACTTT.

The sample holds one count of this clone. The chain is built from TRBV5-4 and TRBJ1-5, with 9 bases lining up with TRBD1. The junction had 2 bases not matched to a gene; V was cut back by 3 bases and J by 4 bases. Germline V gives CDR1 SGHNT, CDR2 YYREEE (reference sequence). CDR3 length: 14 residues. For the CDR3, the DNA is TGTGCCAGCAGCTCGGGACAGGGAAATCAGCCCCAGCATTTT. Amino acids: CASSSGQGNQPQHF.

CDR3 nucleotides: TGTGCCAGCAGCACGACACAGTACTCCTACGAGCAGTACTTC. Translating it yields CASSTTQYSYEQYF. The gene calls are TRBV9 and TRBJ2-7; D is unresolved. The V end lost 4 bases, the J end lost 0 bases, and 11 bases lay between the germline ends. The V gene's germline CDR1 is SGDLS and CDR2 YYNGEE. The CDR3 is 14 amino acids. The full variable domain, in which reference TRBV9 and TRBJ2-7 provide the parts outside the CDR3, is DSGVTQTPKHLITATGQRVTLRCSPRSGDLSVYWYQQSLDQGLQFLIQYYNGEERAKGNILERFSAQQFPDLHSELNLSSLELGDSALYFCASSTTQYSYEQYFGPGTRLTVT.

The CDR3 coding sequence is TGTGCCAGCAGCCCAGGACAGGGCCGCACAGATACGCAGTATTTT. This gives the protein CASSPGQGRTDTQYF. The J gene is TRBJ2-3, the V gene TRBV11-2, with TRBD1 matching 8 bases. V lost 5 bases, J lost 1 base, and 5 bases stayed unmatched. The CDR3 has 15 amino acids. CDR1 is SGHAT and CDR2 is FQNNGV in the germline V gene.